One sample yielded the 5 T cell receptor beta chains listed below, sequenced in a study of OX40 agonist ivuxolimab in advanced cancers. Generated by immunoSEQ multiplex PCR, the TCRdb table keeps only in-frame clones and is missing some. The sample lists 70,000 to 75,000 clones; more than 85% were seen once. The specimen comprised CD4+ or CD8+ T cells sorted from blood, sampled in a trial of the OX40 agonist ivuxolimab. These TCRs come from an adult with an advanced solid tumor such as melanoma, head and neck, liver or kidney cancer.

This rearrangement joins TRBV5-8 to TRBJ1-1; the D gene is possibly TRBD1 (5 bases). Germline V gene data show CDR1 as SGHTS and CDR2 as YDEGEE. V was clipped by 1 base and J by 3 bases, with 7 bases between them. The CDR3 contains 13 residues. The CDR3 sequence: CASSLQGDTEAFF. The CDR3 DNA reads TGTGCCAGCAGCTTGCAGGGAGACACTGAAGCTTTCTTT.

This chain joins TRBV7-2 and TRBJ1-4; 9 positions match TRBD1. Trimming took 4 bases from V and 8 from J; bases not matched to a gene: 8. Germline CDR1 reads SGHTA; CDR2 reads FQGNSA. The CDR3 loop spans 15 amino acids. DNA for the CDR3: TGTGCCAGCAGCTCCCTACGGGACAGGGACGAAAAACTGTTTTTT. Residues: CASSSLRDRDEKLFF.

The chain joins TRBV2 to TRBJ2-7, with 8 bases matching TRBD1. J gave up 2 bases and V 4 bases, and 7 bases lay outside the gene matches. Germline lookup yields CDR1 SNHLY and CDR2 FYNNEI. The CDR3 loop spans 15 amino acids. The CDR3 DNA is TGTGCCAGCAGTGTCCAGGGGGCATCCCCCTACGAGCAGTACTTC. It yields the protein CASSVQGASPYEQYF.

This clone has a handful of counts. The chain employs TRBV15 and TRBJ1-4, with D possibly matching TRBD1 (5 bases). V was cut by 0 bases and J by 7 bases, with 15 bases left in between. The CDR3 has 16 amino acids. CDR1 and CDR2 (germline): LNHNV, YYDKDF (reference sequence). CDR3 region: CATSRDRGSLVEKLFF. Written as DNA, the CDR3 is TGTGCCACCAGCAGAGATCGGGGGTCACTTGTTGAAAAACTGTTTTTT.

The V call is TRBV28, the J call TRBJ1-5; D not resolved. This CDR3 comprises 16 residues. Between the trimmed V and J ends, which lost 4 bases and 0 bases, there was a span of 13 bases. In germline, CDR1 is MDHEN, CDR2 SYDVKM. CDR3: CASSSHKNPSNQPQHF. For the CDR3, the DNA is TGTGCCAGCAGTTCACACAAGAATCCTAGCAATCAGCCCCAGCATTTT.